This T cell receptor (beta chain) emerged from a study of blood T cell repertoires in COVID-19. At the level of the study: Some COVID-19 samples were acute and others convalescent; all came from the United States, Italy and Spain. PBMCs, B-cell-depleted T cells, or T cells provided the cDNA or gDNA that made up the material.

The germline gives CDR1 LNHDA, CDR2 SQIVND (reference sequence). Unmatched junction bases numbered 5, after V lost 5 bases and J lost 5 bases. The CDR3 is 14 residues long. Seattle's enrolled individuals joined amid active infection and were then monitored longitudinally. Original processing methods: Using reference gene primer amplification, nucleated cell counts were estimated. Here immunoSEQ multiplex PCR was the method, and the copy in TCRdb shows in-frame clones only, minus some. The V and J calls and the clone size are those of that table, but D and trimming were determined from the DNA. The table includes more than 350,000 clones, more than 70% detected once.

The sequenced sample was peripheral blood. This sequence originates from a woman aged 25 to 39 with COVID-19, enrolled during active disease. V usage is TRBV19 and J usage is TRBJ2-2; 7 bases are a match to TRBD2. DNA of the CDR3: TGTGCCAGTAGTGGATCCGGGAGGACCGGGGAGCTGTTTTTT. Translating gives CASSGSGRTGELFF.